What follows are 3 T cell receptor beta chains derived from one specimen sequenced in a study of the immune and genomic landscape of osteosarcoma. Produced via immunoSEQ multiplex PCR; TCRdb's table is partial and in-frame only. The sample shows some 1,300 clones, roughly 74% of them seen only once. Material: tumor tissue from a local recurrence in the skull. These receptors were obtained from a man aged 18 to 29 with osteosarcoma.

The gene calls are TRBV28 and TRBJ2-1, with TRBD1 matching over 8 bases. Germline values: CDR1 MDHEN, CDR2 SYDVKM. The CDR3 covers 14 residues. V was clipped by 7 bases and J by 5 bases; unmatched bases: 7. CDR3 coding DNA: TGTGCCAGCAAGACAGGGGAGGTGAACAATGAGCAGTTCTTC. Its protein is CASKTGEVNNEQFF.

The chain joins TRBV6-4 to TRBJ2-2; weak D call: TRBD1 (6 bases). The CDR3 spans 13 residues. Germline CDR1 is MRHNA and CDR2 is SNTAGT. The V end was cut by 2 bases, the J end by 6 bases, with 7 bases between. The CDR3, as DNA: TGTGCCAGCAGTGACGGGGGCTCCGGGGAGCTGTTTTTT. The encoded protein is CASSDGGSGELFF.

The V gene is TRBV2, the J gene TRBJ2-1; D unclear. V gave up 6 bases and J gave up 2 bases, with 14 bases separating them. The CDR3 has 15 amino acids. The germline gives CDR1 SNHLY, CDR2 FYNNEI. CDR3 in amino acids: CASSERVGTYNEQFF. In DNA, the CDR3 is TGTGCCAGCAGCGAAAGAGTGGGGACCTACAATGAGCAGTTCTTC.